The 17 T cell receptor beta chains listed next were all sequenced from one sample in a study of CD8 T cells in ankylosing spondylitis. TCRdb passed the 5' RACE reads through MiXCR, listing each CDR3 protein once. This table has 80,000 to 100,000 distinct CDR3 sequences, about 9.1% appearing once. The sequencing input was blood, either unsorted or a sorted T cell fraction (not recorded which). The receptors were gathered from a male donor with ankylosing spondylitis or in good health (not recorded which).

This clonotype has more than one count but fewer than ten. Given a much more abundant clone one base away, this may be a read error. In nucleotides, the CDR3 is TGCAGCGTTCTGGTCACCGGGGCGCTGTTTTTT. This codes for CSVLVTGALFF. The rearrangement links TRBV29-1 to TRBJ2-2; D possibly matches TRBD1 or TRBD2 (5 bases each). CDR3 length equals 11 residues. In germline, CDR1 is SQVTM, CDR2 ANQGSEA.

V and J are TRBV7-9 and TRBJ2-6, with D perhaps TRBD2 (5 bases). V dropped 3 bases and J dropped 0 bases, with 12 bases sitting between them. Germline loops: CDR1 SEHNR, CDR2 FQNEAQ (reference sequence). The length of the CDR3 is 17 residues. The CDR3 bases are TGTGCCAGCAGCTTTGCGGGCAGCCGCTCTGGGGCCAACGTCCTGACTTTC. This gives the protein CASSFAGSRSGANVLTF.

There are many counts of this clonotype. The V call is TRBV6-2 or TRBV6-3, the J call TRBJ1-6; perhaps TRBD1 as D (5 bases). Trimming removed 10 bases at V and 8 bases at J, with 18 bases between. The CDR3 contains 14 residues. CDR1 is MNHEY, CDR2 SVGEGT, per germline. CDR3: CATKVGGYDSPLHF. CDR3 DNA sequence: TGTGCCACAAAAGTGGGGGGGTATGATTCACCCCTCCACTTT.

This clonotype has ten or more counts. V is TRBV12-3 or TRBV12-4 and J is TRBJ1-5; TRBD1 aligns across 8 bases. The CDR3 totals 16 residues. The V segment lost 5 bases and the J segment 4 bases; nucleotides outside the gene matches: 10. In DNA, the CDR3 is TGTGCCAGCAGTCGACGAGTACAGGGGGGTAATCAGCCCCAGCATTTT. Encoded protein: CASSRRVQGGNQPQHF.

This clonotype was recorded a few times. The CDR3 protein is CASTQDGSSYEQYF. DNA for the CDR3: TGTGCCAGCACTCAAGACGGCAGCTCCTACGAGCAGTACTTC. The rearrangement joins TRBV6-1 to TRBJ2-7; D not resolved. Trimming left V 7 bases short and J 0 bases short, with 13 bases between. This CDR3 has 14 residues. Germline values: CDR1 MNHNS, CDR2 SASEGT.

The J gene is TRBJ2-7, the V gene TRBV18; 10 bases map to TRBD1. Per the germline V gene, CDR1 is KGHSH and CDR2 is LQKENI. Losses at the gene ends were 5 bases for V and 7 bases for J; bases not matched to a gene: 17. CDR3 length: 17 residues. CDR3 loop: CASSSDRGPDQSGEQYF. Written as DNA, the CDR3 is TGTGCCAGCTCATCCGACAGGGGGCCAGACCAATCTGGGGAGCAGTACTTC.

This clonotype was counted ten times or more. The rearrangement uses TRBV28 and TRBJ1-4; D may be TRBD1 (6 bases). CDR3 length: 13 amino acids. Germline lookup yields CDR1 MDHEN and CDR2 SYDVKM. V was clipped by 8 bases and J by 6 bases, with 13 bases between them. The chain's CDR3 is CASHGGAYEKLFF. As DNA, the CDR3 is TGTGCCAGCCACGGGGGCGCGTATGAAAAACTGTTTTTT.

In regard to this clonotype: Just one base apart from a much larger clone, this may be a read error. The rearrangement uses TRBV10-3 and TRBJ1-6, with TRBD1 identical over 8 bases. Germline loops: CDR1 ENHRY, CDR2 SYGVKD. This CDR3 comprises 12 residues. CDR3 sequence reads: CVEGQDNSPLHF. CDR3 in DNA: TGTGTGGAGGGACAGGATAATTCACCCCTCCACTTT.

This clonotype was seen repeatedly, ten times or more. The rearrangement uses TRBV6-6 and TRBJ1-2; D is perhaps TRBD1 (5 bases). The germline V gene has CDR1 MNHNY and CDR2 SVGAGI (reference sequence). This CDR3 region has 11 residues. The V and J ends lost 2 bases and 8 bases respectively, with 6 bases between them. The CDR3, as DNA: TGTGCCAGCAGTTACGGGGACGGCTACACCTTC. Protein sequence: CASSYGDGYTF.

Ten or more counts support this clonotype. The chain links TRBV12-3 or TRBV12-4 to TRBJ2-1, with 9 bases matching TRBD1. V trimming: 5 bases; J trimming: 8 bases; junction bases outside the gene matches: 13. The CDR3 is 16 residues long. CDR3 nucleotides: TGTGCCAGCAGTGGTGCTGGGACAGGGTGGGTCGATGAGCAGTTCTTC. Translating gives CASSGAGTGWVDEQFF.

This clonotype was counted ten times or more. The chain is built from TRBV5-1 and TRBJ2-2, with 9 positions matching TRBD1. Germline loops: CDR1 SGHRS, CDR2 YFSETQ. Unmatched junction bases numbered 8, after V lost 4 bases and J lost 4 bases. This CDR3 contains 16 residues. Here the CDR3 DNA reads TGCGCCAGCAGCCCCAGGACAGGGGTGGGCACCGGGGAGCTGTTTTTT. This translates into CASSPRTGVGTGELFF.

The table lists this clonotype with many counts. V is TRBV28 and J is TRBJ2-7; D is possibly TRBD1 (5 bases). V was clipped by 1 base and J by 1 base, with 8 bases between them. This CDR3 is built from 14 residues. Per the germline V gene, CDR1 is MDHEN and CDR2 is SYDVKM. CDR3 DNA: TGTGCCAGCAGTTTATTCAGGGCATCCTACGAGCAGTACTTC. It codes for CASSLFRASYEQYF.

This clonotype was observed at least ten times. The J gene is TRBJ2-2, the V gene TRBV12-3 or TRBV12-4; D uncertain. V shed 5 bases and J shed 8 bases, with 12 bases lying between them. The CDR3 is 13 residues long. CDR3 nucleotides: TGTGCCAGCAGTAACCTCCGAGCGGGGGAGCTGTTTTTT. Protein sequence: CASSNLRAGELFF.

This clonotype showed up many times. The chain uses TRBV3-1 and TRBJ1-6, with no clear D. CDR1 and CDR2 from the germline V gene are LGHDT and YNNKEL (reference sequence). Trimming cost V 4 bases and J 5 bases, with 15 bases left between them. This CDR3 is built from 16 residues. The CDR3 region has the DNA TGTGCCAGCAGCCCCCAAAGGGAGGAGGATAATTCACCCCTCCACTTT. It translates to CASSPQREEDNSPLHF.

There are many counts of this clonotype. The chain is built from TRBV5-1 and TRBJ2-7, with 7 bases fitting TRBD1. The V gene's germline CDR1 is SGHRS and CDR2 YFSETQ. Trimming took 4 bases from V and 3 from J; bases not matched to a gene: 7. CDR3 length equals 14 residues. The CDR3 loop reads CASSGQQGRYEQYF. The CDR3 coding sequence is TGCGCCAGCAGCGGTCAACAGGGGCGCTACGAGCAGTACTTC.

With respect to this clonotype: A junction end diverges from the germline sequence, so it may reflect a read error. This rearrangement joins TRBV7-2 to TRBJ1-2; 8 bases match TRBD1. Germline lookup yields CDR1 SGHTA and CDR2 FQGNSA. The CDR3 loop spans 15 amino acids. DNA of the CDR3: TGTGCCAGCAGCTTAGAGACAGGGGATGAATATGACTACACCTTC. Protein sequence: CASSLETGDEYDYTF.

This clonotype appeared many times. The rearrangement links TRBV20-1 to TRBJ2-3; 8 nucleotides align to TRBD1. The CDR3 totals 14 residues. With V trimmed by 5 bases and J by 4 bases, 8 bases remained unmatched. Germline CDR1 DFQATT, CDR2 SNEGSKA (reference sequence). This chain's CDR3 is CSASLAGGADTQYF. The CDR3 DNA reads as TGCAGTGCTTCCCTCGCAGGGGGCGCAGATACGCAGTATTTT.